This T cell receptor (beta chain) originates from a study of blood T cell repertoires in COVID-19 (TCRdb year 2020). Regarding the complete study: The collaborator samples originated in the United States, Italy and Spain and spanned the acute and convalescent phases of COVID-19. Where available, HLA class I and class II types were taken from metadata supplied by the sample provider and were not determined by assay-based typing. The sample metadata nearly always contained a de-identified subject ID, COVID-19 status, age in years and sex. The dataset comprised deeply sampled blood TCRbeta repertoires from subjects exposed to, actively infected with, or recovered from COVID-19. Samples came from the ongoing ImmuneRACE study (first 160 participants) plus 1,254 subjects from 6 global collaborators. The material from the prospective study consisted of cDNA or gDNA derived from T cells, B-cell-depleted T cells, or PBMCs. The repertoires were released in a freely available public database intended as a resource for research on the immune response to SARS-CoV-2.

Study-wide conclusions, independent of this receptor: The quantity of clinical and demographic metadata differed by source and by participant and was supplied without curation.

TCRbeta CDR3 regions were amplified from genomic DNA by means of the immunoSEQ Assay, a bias-controlled multiplex PCR. Per the original workflow: The number of nucleated cells in each sample was estimated by amplification of reference gene primers within the assay. To quantify the absolute abundance of each unique TCRbeta CDR3 rearrangement, sequence reads were collapsed and filtered. Productive Simpson clonality was computed per sample as the square root of Simpson's diversity index over productive rearrangements. Here the immuneACCESS table is served through TCRdb, limited to in-frame sequences with V and J called. Missing clones are a known gap in these copies; in checked studies unresolved V genes cover under half, and the rest lacks a known reason. That table is the source of V, J and clone size, and D and trimming were worked out from the DNA. A total of around 140,000 clones appear in this sample, 85% to 90% of them only once. The ten top clones hold about an eighth of the sample.

One collaborating source in Seattle enrolled patients during active infection and followed them longitudinally through the course of disease. Collaborating institutions collected whole blood in K2EDTA tubes following their own protocols. Collaborator samples were shipped for TCRbeta analysis as frozen whole blood, isolated PBMCs, or DNA extracted from either sample type. Points on this clone: It lacks a known antigen. Within one base of it there is no much larger clone, and no base qualities were kept.

CDR1 and CDR2, per the germline V gene (reference sequence), are LNHDA and SQIVND. Trimming costs V 8 bases and J 7 bases, and their ends lie 15 bases apart. Reading from cysteine to phenylalanine, the CDR3 counts 13 amino acids. Only the CDR3 DNA stays, 39 bases, in frame from base 1. Sequencing was carried out using peripheral blood. This receptor chain uses TRBV19 and TRBJ2-1, with a weak D call of TRBD2 (6 bases match). The sequence was obtained from a man younger than 35 with COVID-19, enrolled during active disease. The CDR3 reads CASSPSALNEQFF. Here is the DNA: TGTGCCAGTTCCCCTAGCGCGCTGAATGAGCAGTTCTTC. Beyond the CDR3, the reference TRBV19 and TRBJ2-1 genes provide the residues; the full variable domain reads: DGGITQSPKYLFRKEGQNVTLSCEQNLNHDAMYWYRQDPGQGLRLIYYSQIVNDFQKGDIAEGYSVSREKKESFPLTVTSAQKNPTAFYLCASSPSALNEQFFGPGTRLTVL.